This T cell receptor beta chain was recorded in a study of response to subunit inactivated influenza vaccine. Study-wide points: T cells newly recruited by each seasonal influenza vaccination are few, the authors suggested.

This clonotype appeared a few times. Its target is not known. MiXCR, run by TCRdb on the RT-PCR reads, gives a single entry per CDR3 protein. The sample records about 610,000 distinct CDR3 sequences, 14% being singletons. The V end was cut by 3 bases, the J end by 0 bases, with 15 bases between. This CDR3 spans 17 amino acids. Germline lookup yields CDR1 SGHRS and CDR2 YFSETQ. J is TRBJ2-2 and V is TRBV5-1; D is uncertain. This sample comprised PBMCs from blood, obtained roughly 12 days after vaccination. This sequence was found in a middle-aged man who received an inactivated influenza vaccine. The CDR3 reads CASSSEPTTANTGELFF. In nucleotides, the CDR3 is TGCGCCAGCAGCTCGGAGCCGACAACGGCGAACACCGGGGAGCTGTTTTTT.